This record concerns one T cell receptor (beta chain) sequence. The data were obtained in a study of technical replicates of blood from a few donors. This table comes from immunoSEQ multiplex PCR, and its TCRdb copy is limited to in-frame clones, with some not included. The sample holds under 100,000 clones, about 86% seen once. This sequence was found in a human donor in good health. Some clones in this sample may be carry-over from other donors' samples. The source material was PBMCs.

The CDR3 protein is CASSLAGAPDTQYF. The CDR3 DNA reads as TGTGCCAGCAGCTTGGCGGGAGCCCCAGATACGCAGTATTTT. The chain couples TRBV11-2 to TRBJ2-3; the match to TRBD2 covers 7 bases. The CDR3 spans 14 residues. The V gene end was trimmed by 3 bases and the J gene end by 4 bases; junction bases not matched to a gene: 4. Germline CDR1 is SGHAT and CDR2 is FQNNGV. Full variable domain (missing parts from reference TRBV11-2 and TRBJ2-3): EAGVAQSPRYKIIEKRQSVAFWCNPISGHATLYWYQQILGQGPKLLIQFQNNGVVDDSQLPKDRFSAERLKGVDSTLKIQPAKLEDSAVYLCASSLAGAPDTQYFGPGTRLTVL.